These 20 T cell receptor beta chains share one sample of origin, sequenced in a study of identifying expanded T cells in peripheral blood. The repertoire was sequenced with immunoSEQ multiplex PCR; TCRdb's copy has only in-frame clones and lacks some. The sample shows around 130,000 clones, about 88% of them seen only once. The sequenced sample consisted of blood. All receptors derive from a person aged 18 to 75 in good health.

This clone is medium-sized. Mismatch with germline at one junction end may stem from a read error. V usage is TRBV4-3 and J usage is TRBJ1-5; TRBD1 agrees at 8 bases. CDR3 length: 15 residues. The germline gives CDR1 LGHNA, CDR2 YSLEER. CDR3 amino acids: CASSPRTGSVQSQHF. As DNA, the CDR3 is TGCGCCAGCAGCCCCAGGACAGGGAGCGTTCAGTCCCAGCATTTT.

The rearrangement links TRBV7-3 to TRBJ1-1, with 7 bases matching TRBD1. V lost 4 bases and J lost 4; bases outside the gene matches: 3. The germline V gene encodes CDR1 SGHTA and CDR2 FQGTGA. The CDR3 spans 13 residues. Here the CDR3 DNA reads TGTGCCAGCAGCTCGGGACAGTCCACTGAAGCTTTCTTT. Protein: CASSSGQSTEAFF.

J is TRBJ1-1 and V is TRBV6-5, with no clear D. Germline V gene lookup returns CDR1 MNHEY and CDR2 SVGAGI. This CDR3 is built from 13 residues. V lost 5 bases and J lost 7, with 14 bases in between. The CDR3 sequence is CASSNAPFGEAFF. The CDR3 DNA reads TGTGCCAGCAGTAACGCCCCATTTGGTGAAGCTTTCTTT.

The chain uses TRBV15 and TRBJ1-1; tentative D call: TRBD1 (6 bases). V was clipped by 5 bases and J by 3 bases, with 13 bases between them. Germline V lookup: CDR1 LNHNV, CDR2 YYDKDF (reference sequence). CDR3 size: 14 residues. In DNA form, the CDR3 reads TGTGCCACCAGCGGACAGATTGCAGACACTGAAGCTTTCTTT. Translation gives CATSGQIADTEAFF.

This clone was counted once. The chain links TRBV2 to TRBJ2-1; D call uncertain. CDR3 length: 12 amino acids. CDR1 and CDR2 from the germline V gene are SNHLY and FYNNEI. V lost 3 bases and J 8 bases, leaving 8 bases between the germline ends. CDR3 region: CASSDPRYEQFF. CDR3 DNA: TGTGCCAGCAGTGACCCTCGATATGAGCAGTTCTTC.

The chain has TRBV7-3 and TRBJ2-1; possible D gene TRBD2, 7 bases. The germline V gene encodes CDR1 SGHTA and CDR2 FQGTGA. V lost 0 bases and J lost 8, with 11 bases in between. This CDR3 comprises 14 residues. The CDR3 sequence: CASSLTGGDDEQFF. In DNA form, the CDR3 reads TGTGCCAGCAGCTTAACAGGGGGGGATGATGAGCAGTTCTTC.

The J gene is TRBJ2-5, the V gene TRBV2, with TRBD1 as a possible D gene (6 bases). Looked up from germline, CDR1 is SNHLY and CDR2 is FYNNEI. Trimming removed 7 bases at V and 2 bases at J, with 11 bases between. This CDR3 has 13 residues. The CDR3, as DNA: TGTGCCAGCAATTGGGACAAGCAAGAGACCCAGTACTTC. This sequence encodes CASNWDKQETQYF. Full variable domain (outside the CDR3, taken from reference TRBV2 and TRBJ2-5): EPEVTQTPSHQVTQMGQEVILRCVPISNHLYFYWYRQILGQKVEFLVSFYNNEISEKSEIFDDQFSVERPDGSNFTLKIRSTKLEDSAMYFCASNWDKQETQYFGPGTRLLVL.

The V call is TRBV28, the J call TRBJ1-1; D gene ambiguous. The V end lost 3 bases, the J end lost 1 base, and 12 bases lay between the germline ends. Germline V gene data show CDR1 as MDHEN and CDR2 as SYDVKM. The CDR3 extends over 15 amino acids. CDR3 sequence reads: CASSLTFYGNTEAFF. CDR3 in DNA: TGTGCCAGCAGTTTGACATTTTATGGGAACACTGAAGCTTTCTTT. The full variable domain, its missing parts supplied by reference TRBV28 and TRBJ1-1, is DVKVTQSSRYLVKRTGEKVFLECVQDMDHENMFWYRQDPGLGLRLIYFSYDVKMKEKGDIPEGYSVSREKKERFSLILESASTNQTSMYLCASSLTFYGNTEAFFGQGTRLTVV.

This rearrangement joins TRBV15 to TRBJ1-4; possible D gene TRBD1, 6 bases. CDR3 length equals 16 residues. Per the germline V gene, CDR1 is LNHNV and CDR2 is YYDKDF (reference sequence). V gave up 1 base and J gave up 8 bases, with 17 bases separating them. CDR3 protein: CATSRGGASRSEKLFF. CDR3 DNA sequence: TGTGCCACCAGCAGAGGGGGGGCATCGAGGAGCGAAAAACTGTTTTTT.

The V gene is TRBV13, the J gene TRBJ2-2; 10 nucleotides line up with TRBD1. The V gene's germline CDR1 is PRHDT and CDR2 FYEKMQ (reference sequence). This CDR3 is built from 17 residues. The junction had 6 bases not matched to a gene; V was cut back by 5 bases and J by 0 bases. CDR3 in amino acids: CASSGPGQGANTGELFF. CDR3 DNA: TGTGCCAGCAGCGGACCAGGACAGGGGGCGAACACCGGGGAGCTGTTTTTT.

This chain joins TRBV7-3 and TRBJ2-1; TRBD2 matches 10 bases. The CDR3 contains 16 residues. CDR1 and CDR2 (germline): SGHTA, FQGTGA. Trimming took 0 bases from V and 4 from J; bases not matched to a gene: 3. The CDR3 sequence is CASSLTGTSAYNEQFF. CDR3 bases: TGTGCCAGCAGCTTAACTGGGACTAGCGCATACAATGAGCAGTTCTTC.

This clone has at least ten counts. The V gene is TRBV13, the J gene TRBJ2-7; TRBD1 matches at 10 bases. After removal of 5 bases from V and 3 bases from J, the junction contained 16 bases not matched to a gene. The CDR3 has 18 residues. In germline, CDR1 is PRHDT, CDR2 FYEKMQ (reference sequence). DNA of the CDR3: TGTGCCAGCAGCAGCATAAGGACAGGGGGGACCCAACGCTACGAGCAGTACTTC. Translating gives CASSSIRTGGTQRYEQYF. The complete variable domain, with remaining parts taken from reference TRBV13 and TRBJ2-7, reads AAGVIQSPRHLIKEKRETATLKCYPIPRHDTVYWYQQGPGQDPQFLISFYEKMQSDKGSIPDRFSAQQFSDYHSELNMSSLELGDSALYFCASSSIRTGGTQRYEQYFGPGTRLTVT.

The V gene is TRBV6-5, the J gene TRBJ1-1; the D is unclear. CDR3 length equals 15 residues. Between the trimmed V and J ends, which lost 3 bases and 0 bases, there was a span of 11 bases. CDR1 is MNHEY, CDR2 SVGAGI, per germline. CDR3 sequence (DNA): TGTGCCAGCAGTTATGTAATAGCCATGAACACTGAAGCTTTCTTT. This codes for CASSYVIAMNTEAFF.

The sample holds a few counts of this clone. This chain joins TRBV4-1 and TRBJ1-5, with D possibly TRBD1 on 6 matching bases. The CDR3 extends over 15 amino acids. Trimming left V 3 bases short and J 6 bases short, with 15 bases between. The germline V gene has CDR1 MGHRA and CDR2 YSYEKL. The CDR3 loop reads CASSQENREGQPQHF. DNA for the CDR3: TGCGCCAGCAGCCAGGAGAACAGGGAGGGTCAGCCCCAGCATTTT.

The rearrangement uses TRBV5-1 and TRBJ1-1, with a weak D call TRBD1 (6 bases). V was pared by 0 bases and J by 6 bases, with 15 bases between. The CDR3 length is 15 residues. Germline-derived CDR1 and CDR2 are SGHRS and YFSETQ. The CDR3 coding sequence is TGCGCCAGCAGCTTGGCGGCGACAGGACTCGCTGAAGCTTTCTTT. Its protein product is CASSLAATGLAEAFF.

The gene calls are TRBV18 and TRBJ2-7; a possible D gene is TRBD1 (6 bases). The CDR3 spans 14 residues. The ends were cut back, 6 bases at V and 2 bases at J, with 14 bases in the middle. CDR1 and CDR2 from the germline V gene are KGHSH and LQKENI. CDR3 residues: CASSSSRGPYEQYF. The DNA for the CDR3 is TGTGCCAGCTCTAGCAGCAGGGGCCCCTACGAGCAGTACTTC. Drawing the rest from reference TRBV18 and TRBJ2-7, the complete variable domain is NAGVMQNPRHLVRRRGQEARLRCSPMKGHSHVYWYRQLPEEGLKFMVYLQKENIIDESGMPKERFSAEFPKEGPSILRIQQVVRGDSAAYFCASSSSRGPYEQYFGPGTRLTVT.

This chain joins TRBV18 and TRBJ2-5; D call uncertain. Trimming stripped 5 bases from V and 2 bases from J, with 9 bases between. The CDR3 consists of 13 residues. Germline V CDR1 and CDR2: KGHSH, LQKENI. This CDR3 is CASSASQQETQYF. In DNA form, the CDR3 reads TGTGCCAGCTCAGCCTCGCAGCAAGAGACCCAGTACTTC.

The CDR3 sequence is CASSFQSGGVETQYF. The CDR3, as DNA: TGTGCCAGCAGCTTCCAGTCAGGGGGTGTAGAGACCCAGTACTTC. The J gene is TRBJ2-5, the V gene TRBV28, with 7 bases matching TRBD1. The CDR3 length is 15 residues. CDR1 is MDHEN and CDR2 is SYDVKM in the germline V gene. V was pared by 6 bases and J by 4 bases, with 11 bases of the junction left unmatched.

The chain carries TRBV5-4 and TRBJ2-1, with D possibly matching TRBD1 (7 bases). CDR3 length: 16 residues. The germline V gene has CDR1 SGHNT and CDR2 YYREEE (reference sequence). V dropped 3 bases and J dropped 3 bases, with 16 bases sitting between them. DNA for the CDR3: TGTGCCAGCAGCTCCATGGACCAGGGGGGCTACAATGAGCAGTTCTTC. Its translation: CASSSMDQGGYNEQFF.

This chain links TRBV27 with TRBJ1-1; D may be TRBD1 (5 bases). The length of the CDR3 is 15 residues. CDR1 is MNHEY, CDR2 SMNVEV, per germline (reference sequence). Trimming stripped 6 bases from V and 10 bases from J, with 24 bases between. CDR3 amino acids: CASSLRGRSMTGAFF. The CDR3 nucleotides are TGTGCCAGCAGCTTGAGGGGCAGATCAATGACCGGAGCTTTCTTT.